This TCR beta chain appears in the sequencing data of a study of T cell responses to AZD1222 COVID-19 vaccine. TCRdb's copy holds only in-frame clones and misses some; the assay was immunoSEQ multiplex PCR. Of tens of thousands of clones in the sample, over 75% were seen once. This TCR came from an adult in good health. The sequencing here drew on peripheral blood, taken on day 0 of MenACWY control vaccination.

For the CDR3, the DNA is TGTGCCAGCAGTCGCGACAATGAGCAGTTCTTC. It yields the protein CASSRDNEQFF. The chain is built from TRBV28 and TRBJ2-1; D unclear. The germline V gene has CDR1 MDHEN and CDR2 SYDVKM. This CDR3 spans 11 amino acids. V was trimmed by 5 bases and J by 5 bases, leaving 4 bases between them.